The next 28 T cell receptor beta chains were all read from a single sample in a study of CD8 T cells in ankylosing spondylitis. TCRdb processed the 5' RACE reads anew with MiXCR; each CDR3 protein has one entry. The data show around 230,000 distinct CDR3 sequences, with around 8% seen just once and 4.8% held by the top ten. Sample: blood, either unsorted or a sorted T cell fraction (not recorded which). The source of these receptors is a female donor with ankylosing spondylitis or in good health (not recorded which).

This clonotype was picked up many times. The gene calls are TRBV4-3 and TRBJ1-2; D gene ambiguous. V lost 5 bases and J 3 bases, leaving 10 bases between the germline ends. Germline V gives CDR1 LGHNA, CDR2 YSLEER. This CDR3 comprises 13 residues. Written as DNA, the CDR3 is TGCGCCAGCAGCTTTCGGTCGGACTATGGCTACACCTTC. It specifies CASSFRSDYGYTF.

The rearrangement joins TRBV3-1 to TRBJ2-4, with 8 bases identical to TRBD2. CDR1 is LGHDT, CDR2 YNNKEL, per germline (reference sequence). The CDR3 spans 15 residues. The V and J ends lost 1 base and 10 bases, in that order; junction bases with no gene match: 9. The chain's CDR3 is CASSQGGLGGVIQYF. CDR3 nucleotides: TGTGCCAGCAGCCAAGGGGGACTAGGAGGGGTAATTCAGTACTTC.

The chain has TRBV6-2 or TRBV6-3 and TRBJ2-7; D is perhaps TRBD2 (6 bases). The CDR3 covers 17 residues. Trimming left V 2 bases short and J 2 bases short, with 19 bases between. Germline values: CDR1 MNHEY, CDR2 SVGEGT. The CDR3 sequence: CASSYTVDSGTPYEQYF. In DNA, the CDR3 is TGTGCCAGCAGTTACACTGTTGATAGCGGCACCCCCTACGAGCAGTACTTC.

In this sample, this clonotype turned up many times. The chain combines TRBV12-3 or TRBV12-4 with TRBJ1-1; a weak D match, TRBD1 (5 bases). This CDR3 region has 14 residues. V lost 5 bases, J lost 4 bases, and 14 bases lay in between. CDR3 residues: CASSPHQGGTEAFF. DNA for the CDR3: TGTGCCAGCAGTCCCCACCAGGGCGGCACTGAAGCTTTCTTT.

This clonotype appeared many times. The V gene is TRBV5-1, the J gene TRBJ1-4; TRBD1 might be the D (5 bases). Trimming removed 1 base from V and 5 bases from J, with 9 bases in between. Germline lookup yields CDR1 SGHRS and CDR2 YFSETQ. This CDR3 is built from 14 residues. CDR3 sequence reads: CASSLTRGNEKLFF. For the CDR3, the DNA is TGCGCCAGCAGCTTGACACGGGGGAATGAAAAACTGTTTTTT.

V usage is TRBV7-9 and J usage is TRBJ2-3; D unresolved. V dropped 8 bases and J dropped 2 bases, with 20 bases sitting between them. Germline V gives CDR1 SEHNR, CDR2 FQNEAQ (reference sequence). This CDR3 comprises 16 residues. The CDR3 protein is CASLPLGPGSTDTQYF. CDR3 DNA: TGTGCCAGCCTCCCTCTGGGCCCCGGGTCCACAGATACGCAGTATTTT.

This clonotype was observed many times. J is TRBJ2-1 and V is TRBV5-6, with a possible D match to TRBD2 (5 bases). V was shortened by 2 bases and J by 3 bases, with 12 bases between the two germline ends. Looked up from germline, CDR1 is SGHDT and CDR2 is YYEEEE. The CDR3 has 15 amino acids. The CDR3 DNA follows: TGTGCCAGCAGCTTTGACGAGGGCGGCTACAATGAGCAGTTCTTC. Its protein product is CASSFDEGGYNEQFF.

On this clonotype itself: This may arise from a read error, as a much more abundant clone is one base away. V is TRBV2 and J is TRBJ2-3, with TRBD2 matching over 7 bases. CDR1 SNHLY and CDR2 FYNNEI come from the germline V gene. The CDR3 is made up of 15 amino acids. With V trimmed by 6 bases and J by 8 bases, 14 bases remained unmatched. CDR3 sequence reads: CASRGGDLASGTQYF. The DNA of the CDR3 is TGTGCCAGCAGGGGGGGGGACCTAGCCTCAGGTACGCAGTATTTT.

This clonotype has ten or more counts. V gene TRBV2 combines with J gene TRBJ1-1; D is uncertain. The CDR3 runs to 14 residues. Per the germline V gene, CDR1 is SNHLY and CDR2 is FYNNEI. Trimming took 3 bases from V and 1 from J, leaving 9 bases between them. CDR3 bases: TGTGCCAGCAGTGAGCTGGAATCGAACACTGAAGCTTTCTTT. It codes for CASSELESNTEAFF.

This clonotype was found many times. DNA for the CDR3: TGCAGTGCTAGGAGGCCCGGCGGAACCACCACAGATACGCAGTATTTT. Translating gives CSARRPGGTTTDTQYF. The chain recombines TRBV20-1 with TRBJ2-3; D unclear. The CDR3 length is 16 residues. The germline CDR1 and CDR2 sequences are DFQATT and SNEGSKA (reference sequence). V was clipped by 3 bases and J by 2 bases, with 18 bases between them.

This clonotype has ten or more counts. The chain combines TRBV28 with TRBJ2-7; possibly TRBD1 for D (5 bases). The CDR3 covers 15 residues. Germline CDR1 MDHEN, CDR2 SYDVKM. V was pared by 5 bases and J by 0 bases, with 14 bases between. CDR3 coding DNA: TGTGCCAGCAGTGCCTCAGACAGACCCTCCTACGAGCAGTACTTC. It is translated as CASSASDRPSYEQYF.

A word on this clonotype: A much larger clone differs by one base, so this may be a read error. The chain uses TRBV29-1 and TRBJ2-7; no definite D call. CDR3 length: 15 residues. Germline V lookup: CDR1 SQVTM, CDR2 ANQGSEA. This CDR3 is CSVEDRTVSSYELYF. The CDR3 DNA reads TGCAGCGTTGAAGATCGGACGGTGAGCTCCTACGAGCTGTACTTC.

This clonotype was seen at least ten times. V usage is TRBV29-1 and J usage is TRBJ2-1; tentative D call: TRBD2 (6 bases). CDR1 is SQVTM and CDR2 is ANQGSEA in the germline V gene. V lost 4 bases, J lost 15 bases, and 19 bases lay in between. The CDR3 covers 12 residues. CDR3 nucleotides: TGCAGCGTTGGGGAGCCCGGGACTCCGATGTTCTTC. As protein: CSVGEPGTPMFF.

The sample holds a few counts of this clonotype. Relative to the germline gene, one junction end is altered; a read error may explain this. The chain employs TRBV7-9 and TRBJ2-1, with a tentative D call TRBD1 (5 bases). The CDR3 sequence is 14 residues long. From germline, CDR1 is SEHNR and CDR2 FQNEAQ (reference sequence). The CDR3 loop is CASSPMGLFNEQFF. CDR3 DNA sequence: TGTGCTAGCAGCCCGATGGGGCTTTTCAATGAGCAGTTCTTC.

This clonotype was found many times. The V call is TRBV2, the J call TRBJ1-4; D unresolved. CDR3 size: 14 residues. V was pared by 5 bases and J by 5 bases, with 12 bases between. Germline V gene data show CDR1 as SNHLY and CDR2 as FYNNEI. The CDR3 nucleotides read TGTGCCAGCAGTTCCGACGTGGGGAATGAAAAACTGTTTTTT. Translation gives CASSSDVGNEKLFF.

This clonotype was detected a few times. V and J are TRBV6-5 and TRBJ2-7; tentative D call: TRBD2 (5 bases). Trimming stripped 0 bases from V and 1 base from J, with 7 bases between. The CDR3 runs 14 residues. Germline CDR1 MNHEY, CDR2 SVGAGI. CDR3 nucleotide sequence: TGTGCCAGCAGTTACTCGAGGGCGTCCTACGAGCAGTACTTC. It yields the protein CASSYSRASYEQYF.

This clonotype came up a few times. The chain couples TRBV19 to TRBJ2-1, with D perhaps TRBD1 or TRBD2 (5 bases each). CDR1 is LNHDA and CDR2 is SQIVND in the germline V gene (reference sequence). Trimming pared 8 bases from V and 2 bases from J, leaving 13 bases between. The CDR3 loop spans 14 amino acids. DNA of the CDR3: TGTGCCAGTTCAGTCGGGACGGCCTACAATGAGCAGTTCTTC. Its translation: CASSVGTAYNEQFF.

This clonotype occurred many times. The rearrangement links TRBV29-1 to TRBJ1-1; D unclear. V lost 3 bases to trimming and J lost 0 bases, with 8 bases between them. Germline V gives CDR1 SQVTM, CDR2 ANQGSEA. The CDR3 runs to 13 residues. The CDR3 coding sequence is TGCAGCGTTGAGAGCCTAGTGAACACTGAAGCTTTCTTT. It encodes CSVESLVNTEAFF.

This clonotype was counted ten times or more. The chain recombines TRBV6-1 with TRBJ2-1; TRBD2 aligns across 9 bases. Looked up from germline, CDR1 is MNHNS and CDR2 is SASEGT. CDR3 length: 15 residues. V was pared by 8 bases and J by 4 bases, with 9 bases of the junction left unmatched. CDR3 amino acids: CASGKTSGPYNEQFF. CDR3 sequence (DNA): TGTGCCAGCGGAAAAACTAGCGGGCCTTACAATGAGCAGTTCTTC.

This clonotype was observed many times. This chain links TRBV6-1 with TRBJ2-5; 7 nucleotides agree with TRBD2. The length of the CDR3 is 15 residues. Germline CDR1 MNHNS, CDR2 SASEGT. V lost 6 bases and J lost 7; bases outside the gene matches: 14. In nucleotides, the CDR3 is TGTGCCAGCAGCGAGGGGAGGGCCCTCTCGGTGACCCAGTACTTC. It encodes CASSEGRALSVTQYF.

This clonotype was recorded at least ten times. The chain couples TRBV20-1 to TRBJ2-1, with TRBD2 identical over 9 bases. Trimming removed 0 bases from V and 8 bases from J; junction bases left unmatched: 8. CDR1 is DFQATT, CDR2 SNEGSKA, per germline (reference sequence). This CDR3 region has 15 residues. CDR3 protein: CSARDKLAGWDEQFF. The CDR3, as DNA: TGCAGTGCTAGAGATAAACTAGCGGGCTGGGATGAGCAGTTCTTC.

This clonotype has a count of ten or more. This chain uses TRBV9 with TRBJ2-7; 8 bases line up with TRBD2. The germline V gene has CDR1 SGDLS and CDR2 YYNGEE. V gave up 3 bases and J gave up 1 base; unmatched junction bases: 3. The CDR3 length is 14 residues. CDR3 in amino acids: CASSGSGSSYEQYF. DNA of the CDR3: TGTGCCAGCAGCGGGAGCGGGAGTTCCTACGAGCAGTACTTC.

The table lists this clonotype with many counts. This chain links TRBV28 with TRBJ1-6, with D possibly being TRBD1 (5 bases). Germline assignment: CDR1 MDHEN and CDR2 SYDVKM. Trimming left V 2 bases short and J 10 bases short, with 15 bases between. This CDR3 contains 15 residues. The CDR3 DNA reads TGTGCCAGCAGTTTACAGGGCGGGTGGAGCTCACCCCTCCACTTT. This sequence encodes CASSLQGGWSSPLHF.

This clonotype was observed many times. V is TRBV5-1 and J is TRBJ2-5; 7 positions agree with TRBD2. The CDR3 is 16 amino acids. V shed 4 bases and J 5 bases; nucleotides not matched to a gene: 14. The V gene's germline CDR1 is SGHRS and CDR2 YFSETQ. The CDR3, as DNA: TGCGCCAGCAGCGCCACCGGGGGGTCCCTTGAGGAGACCCAGTACTTC. Protein: CASSATGGSLEETQYF. Looking up the rest from reference TRBV5-1 and TRBJ2-5 gives the full variable domain: KAGVTQTPRYLIKTRGQQVTLSCSPISGHRSVSWYQQTPGQGLQFLFEYFSETQRNKGNFPGRFSGRQFSNSRSEMNVSTLELGDSALYLCASSATGGSLEETQYFGPGTRLLVL.

Regarding this clonotype: With a much larger clone just one base away, this may be a read error. V gene TRBV7-2 combines with J gene TRBJ2-1; the match to TRBD2 covers 8 bases. Germline values: CDR1 SGHTA, CDR2 FQGNSA. The CDR3 is made up of 17 amino acids. The CDR3 sequence is CASSFLLAGTSYNAQFF. The CDR3 nucleotides are TGTGCCAGCAGCTTCCTTTTAGCGGGGACGTCCTACAATGCGCAGTTCTTC.

This clonotype was seen more than once but under ten times. The genes are TRBV6-1 and TRBJ2-4, with D tentatively TRBD1 (7 bases). The CDR3 sequence is 15 residues long. Germline V gene lookup returns CDR1 MNHNS and CDR2 SASEGT. V lost 3 bases, J lost 5 bases, and 14 bases lay in between. The CDR3 DNA reads as TGTGCCAGCAGTGAGAGACAGGGAGGACAAAACATTCAGTACTTC. The encoded protein is CASSERQGGQNIQYF.

This clonotype was observed at least ten times. The rearrangement uses TRBV5-1 and TRBJ2-3; 10 bases fit TRBD2. The CDR3 has 17 amino acids. Trimming took 4 bases from V and 1 from J; bases not matched to a gene: 9. Germline assignment: CDR1 SGHRS and CDR2 YFSETQ. In DNA, the CDR3 is TGCGCCAGCAGCCCCCCCTCCGGGACTAGCGGCACAGATACGCAGTATTTT. Encoded protein: CASSPPSGTSGTDTQYF.

This clonotype was seen at least ten times. The DNA for the CDR3 is TGTGCCAGCAGCCCAGCCCGGGAGACCCAGTACTTC. It encodes CASSPARETQYF. The chain uses TRBV11-2 and TRBJ2-5; D gene unclear. The V end was cut by 5 bases, the J end by 5 bases, with 9 bases between. The CDR3 sequence is 12 residues long. The V gene's germline CDR1 is SGHAT and CDR2 FQNNGV.